The rows below give T cell receptor beta chains drawn from one sample of a study of T cell repertoires in cytomegalovirus infection. No cognate antigen is known for these TCRs. TCRdb itself ran the reads through MiXCR, one entry per CDR3 protein. The sample lists 370,000 or so distinct CDR3 sequences, nearly 35% seen once, with around an eighth in the top ten. Material: cultured PBMCs, obtained from culture after CMV antigen stimulation. The receptors originated from a human donor in good health (CMV status not recorded). Some clones in this sample may be carry-over from other donors' samples. Each CDR3 is given with its conserved first and last residue. The D gene is left open where the match is weak. Clone size is not always given. Where it is, it says once, few, many or a class for expanded clones.

abundance	d_gene	v_gene	j_gene	CDR3aa	CDR3nt
NA	TRBD2	TRBV7-2	TRBJ2-1	CASSFGTSLINEQFF	TGTGCCAGCAGCTTCGGGACTAGCCTCATCAATGAGCAGTTCTTC
few	TRBD2	TRBV6-4	TRBJ2-3	CASSEGSGGTDTQYF	TGTGCCAGCAGTGAAGGTAGCGGGGGTACAGATACGCAGTATTTT
NA	TRBD1	TRBV6-6	TRBJ2-3	CASTRTGDTDTQYF	TGTGCCAGCACCCGGACAGGGGACACAGATACGCAGTATTTT
NA	NA	TRBV18	TRBJ1-2	CASSPLPEGGYGYTF	TGTGCCAGCTCACCCCTACCGGAGGGGGGCTATGGCTACACCTTC
many	NA	TRBV7-9	TRBJ2-3	CASSSPGSGTDTQYF	TGTGCCAGCAGCTCGCCCGGTAGCGGCACAGATACGCAGTATTTT
NA	NA	TRBV20-1	TRBJ1-1	CSAKRGGTEAFF	TGCAGTGCTAAGCGGGGTGGCACTGAAGCTTTCTTT
NA	NA	TRBV4-1	TRBJ2-5	CASSQEGADQETQYF	TGCGCCAGCAGCCAAGAGGGAGCGGACCAAGAGACCCAGTACTTC
many	TRBD2	TRBV12-3/TRBV12-4	TRBJ2-7	CASSHRTSGRSYEQYF	TGTGCCAGCAGTCACAGGACTAGCGGGAGGTCTTACGAGCAGTACTTC
many	TRBD2	TRBV7-6	TRBJ2-1	CASSSSGRAYNEQFF	TGTGCCAGCAGCTCTAGCGGGAGGGCCTACAATGAGCAGTTCTTC
NA	NA	TRBV12-3/TRBV12-4	TRBJ2-1	CASSSRAENEQFF	TGTGCCAGCAGTTCACGAGCTGAGAATGAGCAGTTCTTC
NA	NA	TRBV7-2	TRBJ2-5	CASSSDDETQYF	TGTGCCAGCAGCTCGGATGATGAGACCCAGTACTTC
NA	NA	TRBV7-6	TRBJ1-5	CASSPSGGPQHF	TGTGCCAGCAGCCCATCGGGGGGGCCCCAGCATTTT
NA	NA	TRBV20-1	TRBJ1-1	CSAQGNTEAFF	TGCAGTGCACAGGGGAACACTGAAGCTTTCTTT
NA	NA	TRBV19	TRBJ2-5	CASSIGIPSQETQYF	TGTGCCAGTAGTATCGGGATCCCCAGCCAAGAGACCCAGTACTTC
NA	NA	TRBV5-1	TRBJ2-2	CASSPTSLSHTGELFF	TGCGCCAGCAGTCCGACTAGTCTCTCACACACCGGGGAGCTGTTTTTT
NA	TRBD2	TRBV7-2	TRBJ2-5	CASSLASGNQETQYF	TGTGCCAGCAGCTTAGCTAGCGGGAACCAAGAGACCCAGTACTTC
NA	TRBD2	TRBV11-2	TRBJ2-5	CASSLTAGGQETQYF	TGTGCCAGCAGCTTGACGGCGGGAGGACAAGAGACCCAGTACTTC
few	NA	TRBV19	TRBJ2-3	CASSTYKSSTDTQYF	TGTGCCAGTAGTACATATAAGTCTAGCACAGATACGCAGTATTTT
NA	NA	TRBV12-3/TRBV12-4	TRBJ1-4	CASSRAIVTEKLFF	TGTGCCAGCAGCCGCGCCATCGTGACTGAAAAACTGTTTTTT
NA	NA	TRBV12-3/TRBV12-4	TRBJ2-7	CASSTRWSSYEQYF	TGTGCCAGCAGTACCCGGTGGAGCTCTTACGAGCAGTACTTC
NA	NA	TRBV6-2/TRBV6-3	TRBJ2-1	CASRTPRDFQAHEQFF	TGTGCCAGCAGAACGCCCCGGGACTTCCAAGCCCATGAGCAGTTCTTC
many	NA	TRBV19	TRBJ1-2	CASSIDPAVGYTF	TGTGCCAGTAGTATAGATCCGGCAGTTGGCTACACCTTC
NA	NA	TRBV12-3/TRBV12-4	TRBJ2-3	CASGWGADTQYF	TGTGCCAGCGGTTGGGGGGCAGATACGCAGTATTTT
NA	TRBD2	TRBV11-2	TRBJ2-3	CASSPRGTSAQGDTQYF	TGTGCCAGCAGCCCCAGAGGGACTAGCGCCCAAGGGGATACGCAGTATTTT
few	TRBD2	TRBV27	TRBJ2-1	CASFTGGLETYNEQFF	TGTGCCAGCTTCACGGGAGGGCTGGAAACCTACAATGAGCAGTTCTTC
NA	NA	TRBV4-1	TRBJ2-5	CASSRGPQGETQYF	TGCGCCAGCAGCCGGGGACCGCAGGGGGAGACCCAGTACTTC
few	NA	TRBV7-2	TRBJ1-2	CASSLGLAGGYTF	TGTGCCAGCAGCTTAGGGCTTGCGGGCGGCTACACCTTC
NA	NA	TRBV4-3	TRBJ1-6	CASSQGGPVGNSPLHF	TGCGCCAGCAGCCAAGGCGGTCCGGTCGGGAATTCACCCCTCCACTTT
few	NA	TRBV5-8	TRBJ1-2	CASSFGRGNGYGYTF	TGTGCCAGCAGCTTTGGGAGGGGGAACGGCTATGGCTACACCTTC
NA	NA	TRBV19	TRBJ2-1	CASSPDGAPYNEQFF	TGTGCCAGTAGTCCCGACGGGGCCCCCTACAATGAGCAGTTCTTC
NA	TRBD1	TRBV11-2	TRBJ2-4	CASASRQGVGASYF	TGTGCCAGCGCCAGCCGACAGGGGGTGGGGGCCTCCTACTTC
once	NA	TRBV6-5	TRBJ1-1	CASSSWDGHPTNTEAFF	TGTGCCAGCAGTAGCTGGGACGGTCACCCTACCAACACTGAAGCTTTCTTT
few	TRBD2	TRBV4-3	TRBJ2-2	CASSQGLAGVGELFF	TGCGCCAGCAGCCAAGGACTAGCGGGAGTTGGTGAGCTGTTTTTT
NA	TRBD2	TRBV6-2/TRBV6-3	TRBJ2-1	CASGGPLAGDGNEQFF	TGTGCCAGCGGTGGCCCTCTAGCGGGAGATGGAAATGAGCAGTTCTTC
NA	TRBD1	TRBV7-2	TRBJ1-1	CASSRTGEGAFF	TGTGCCAGCAGCAGGACAGGGGAAGGTGCTTTCTTT
many	NA	TRBV6-1	TRBJ2-7	CASRMDPQGPKSYEQYF	TGTGCCAGCAGGATGGATCCACAGGGCCCGAAGTCGTACGAGCAGTACTTC
many	NA	TRBV7-2	TRBJ2-4	CASSLGSERGNIQYF	TGTGCCAGCAGCTTAGGAAGCGAGCGAGGAAACATTCAGTACTTC
NA	TRBD1	TRBV19	TRBJ2-4	CASSPGTVQYF	TGTGCCAGTAGTCCCGGGACAGTTCAGTACTTC
NA	TRBD1	TRBV7-2	TRBJ1-1	CASSSLGQGASEAFF	TGTGCCAGCAGCTCCCTGGGACAGGGGGCATCTGAAGCTTTCTTT
NA	NA	TRBV6-5	TRBJ1-2	CASSPGRAGYILYGYTF	TGTGCCAGCAGCCCCGGCCGGGCAGGCTACATACTCTATGGCTACACCTTC
NA	TRBD2	TRBV2	TRBJ2-1	CASSGASGGPNEQFF	TGTGCCAGCAGTGGCGCGAGCGGGGGGCCTAATGAGCAGTTCTTC
NA	NA	TRBV6-6	TRBJ2-2	CASRKIRGGRQTGELFF	TGTGCCAGCAGGAAAATACGAGGGGGGAGACAGACCGGGGAGCTGTTTTTT
few	NA	TRBV7-4	TRBJ2-3	CASSLSLELDTQYF	TGTGCCAGCAGCTTATCACTAGAGCTAGATACGCAGTATTTT
NA	NA	TRBV20-1	TRBJ1-2	CSAHDGSRGYTF	TGCAGTGCTCACGACGGATCTCGAGGCTACACCTTC
NA	TRBD1	TRBV4-1	TRBJ2-7	CASSHGQGVGYEQYF	TGCGCCAGCAGCCACGGACAGGGGGTCGGTTACGAGCAGTACTTC